These 26 T cell receptor beta chains were all obtained from the same sample, sequenced in a study of cytomegalovirus exposure and HLA in healthy donors. Some clones are missing from TCRdb's copy, which holds only in-frame ones; the method was immunoSEQ multiplex PCR. The sample yields roughly 63,000 clones, around 90% seen once. The sequenced sample was PBMCs. The source is a woman under 30 in good health and CMV-seronegative.

The gene calls are TRBV7-8 and TRBJ2-1; 11 nucleotides agree with TRBD1. The CDR3 consists of 16 residues. CDR1 is SGHVS and CDR2 is FQNEAQ in the germline V gene. Germline trimming cut 1 base from V and 8 bases from J; bases unmatched to any gene: 7. In DNA, the CDR3 is TGTGCCAGCAGCTTAGGGACAGGGGGCGCAAAGGATGAGCAGTTCTTC. Encoded protein: CASSLGTGGAKDEQFF. The whole variable domain, filled in from reference TRBV7-8 and TRBJ2-1, reads GAGVSQSPRYKVAKRGQDVALRCDPISGHVSLFWYQQALGQGPEFLTYFQNEAQLDKSGLPSDRFFAERPEGSVSTLKIQRTQQEDSAVYLCASSLGTGGAKDEQFFGPGTRLTVL.

The gene calls are TRBV7-2 and TRBJ2-2; no definite D call. Trimming removed 5 bases at V and 2 bases at J, with 3 bases between. This CDR3 is built from 12 residues. The germline V gene has CDR1 SGHTA and CDR2 FQGNSA. The chain's CDR3 is CASSTNTGELFF. The CDR3 DNA reads TGTGCCAGCAGCACAAACACCGGGGAGCTGTTTTTT. Full variable domain (outside the CDR3, taken from reference TRBV7-2 and TRBJ2-2): GAGVSQSPSNKVTEKGKDVELRCDPISGHTALYWYRQSLGQGLEFLIYFQGNSAPDKSGLPSDRFSAERTGGSVSTLTIQRTQQEDSAVYLCASSTNTGELFFGEGSRLTVL.

This rearrangement joins TRBV19 to TRBJ1-5; 9 bases line up with TRBD1. The germline gives CDR1 LNHDA, CDR2 SQIVND (reference sequence). The CDR3 spans 14 residues. V was pared by 5 bases and J by 5 bases, with 4 bases of the junction left unmatched. The CDR3 nucleotides are TGTGCCAGTAGTGGGGACAGGGAGGATCAGCCCCAGCATTTT. Translation: CASSGDREDQPQHF.

The chain uses TRBV7-9 and TRBJ2-7; 8 nucleotides align to TRBD1. Germline CDR1 SEHNR, CDR2 FQNEAQ (reference sequence). This CDR3 is built from 15 residues. Trimming took 4 bases from V and 2 from J; bases not matched to a gene: 7. CDR3 sequence: CASSSLGTGTYEQYF. Written as DNA, the CDR3 is TGTGCCAGCAGCTCCCTGGGGACAGGTACCTACGAGCAGTACTTC.

The chain employs TRBV2 and TRBJ2-1; no clear D gene. Trimming shortened V by 5 bases and J by 5 bases, and 7 bases separated the two germline ends. The CDR3 is 12 amino acids. In germline, CDR1 is SNHLY, CDR2 FYNNEI. The CDR3 protein is CASSQQNNEQFF. The CDR3 DNA reads TGTGCCAGCAGTCAACAGAACAATGAGCAGTTCTTC.

The chain is built from TRBV6-6 and TRBJ1-5; 8 nucleotides agree with TRBD1. The CDR3 extends over 15 amino acids. Germline V gene sequence: CDR1 MNHNY, CDR2 SVGAGI (reference sequence). J gave up 5 bases and V 5 bases, and 8 bases lay outside the gene matches. CDR3 loop: CASSRTSGGYQPQHF. CDR3 sequence (DNA): TGTGCCAGCAGTCGAACCTCAGGGGGCTATCAGCCCCAGCATTTT.

The CDR3 sequence: CASSPSGTGGRAYEQYF. Here the CDR3 DNA reads TGTGCCAGCAGCCCCTCCGGGACAGGGGGAAGAGCCTACGAGCAGTACTTC. The chain employs TRBV7-2 and TRBJ2-7; 11 bases are a match to TRBD1. This CDR3 comprises 17 residues. The germline V gene encodes CDR1 SGHTA and CDR2 FQGNSA. V lost 5 bases and J lost 2; bases outside the gene matches: 11.

The chain uses TRBV11-1 and TRBJ2-6; no clear D. V lost 8 bases, J lost 0 bases, and 11 bases lay in between. The CDR3 consists of 15 residues. Germline CDR1 is SGHAT and CDR2 is FQDESV (reference sequence). CDR3 sequence: CASGGGYSGANVLTF. CDR3 nucleotides: TGTGCCAGCGGTGGCGGTTACTCTGGGGCCAACGTCCTGACTTTC.

The genes are TRBV7-9 and TRBJ1-2, with D maybe TRBD1 (5 bases). Germline V lookup: CDR1 SEHNR, CDR2 FQNEAQ (reference sequence). The CDR3 has 15 residues. V was pared by 2 bases and J by 3 bases, with 13 bases between. The CDR3 sequence is CASSLFGGGYYGYTF. The CDR3 nucleotides read TGTGCCAGCAGCTTATTTGGGGGGGGATACTATGGCTACACCTTC.

The V gene is TRBV5-4, the J gene TRBJ2-1; TRBD2 matches 10 bases. Germline V gene sequence: CDR1 SGHNT, CDR2 YYREEE (reference sequence). The ends lost 3 bases at V and 2 bases at J; junction bases unmatched: 5. The CDR3 extends over 16 amino acids. The CDR3 DNA follows: TGTGCCAGCAGCTGGAAGCGGGAGGGGCCCTACAATGAGCAGTTCTTC. Translating it yields CASSWKREGPYNEQFF.

The chain has TRBV28 and TRBJ2-7; TRBD1 is a possible D gene (6 bases). CDR1 and CDR2 (germline): MDHEN, SYDVKM. V was shortened by 8 bases and J by 3 bases, with 14 bases between the two germline ends. This CDR3 region has 13 residues. DNA of the CDR3: TGTGCCAGCCGACTGACAGGAGGCTACGAGCAGTACTTC. This sequence encodes CASRLTGGYEQYF.

J is TRBJ2-1 and V is TRBV6-1; D unresolved. This CDR3 region has 15 residues. CDR1 MNHNS and CDR2 SASEGT come from the germline V gene. The V end was cut by 3 bases, the J end by 0 bases, with 9 bases between. The CDR3 region has the DNA TGTGCCAGCAGTGATCAGAGGAGCTCCTACAATGAGCAGTTCTTC. Translation gives CASSDQRSSYNEQFF.

This chain joins TRBV7-2 and TRBJ1-1, with TRBD1 matching 7 bases. The germline V gene has CDR1 SGHTA and CDR2 FQGNSA. This CDR3 contains 14 residues. Losses at the gene ends were 1 base for V and 3 bases for J; bases not matched to a gene: 2. CDR3 coding DNA: TGTGCCAGCAGCTTAGAAGGGGGCTACACTGAAGCTTTCTTT. Translated, it gives CASSLEGGYTEAFF.

Remarks on this clone: The junction departs from germline at one end; a sequencing error may be responsible. The rearrangement joins TRBV5-4 to TRBJ2-7, with TRBD1 identical over 8 bases. The CDR3 is made up of 12 amino acids. Germline V gene data show CDR1 as SGHNT and CDR2 as YYREEE (reference sequence). The CDR3 sequence: CASSNGQGGVHF. The CDR3, as DNA: TGTGCCAGCAGCAACGGACAGGGTGGCGTTCACTTC.

The chain has TRBV28 and TRBJ2-1, with 9 bases aligning to TRBD2. Trimming at V came to 1 base and at J to 2 bases, leaving 3 bases not matched to a gene. Germline loops: CDR1 MDHEN, CDR2 SYDVKM. The CDR3 contains 16 residues. CDR3 in amino acids: CASSLSASGTYNEQFF. CDR3 in DNA: TGTGCCAGCAGTTTATCCGCTAGCGGGACCTACAATGAGCAGTTCTTC. Using reference TRBV28 and TRBJ2-1 for the parts outside the CDR3, the full variable domain is DVKVTQSSRYLVKRTGEKVFLECVQDMDHENMFWYRQDPGLGLRLIYFSYDVKMKEKGDIPEGYSVSREKKERFSLILESASTNQTSMYLCASSLSASGTYNEQFFGPGTRLTVL.

The chain carries TRBV28 and TRBJ1-6; 8 positions match TRBD1. V dropped 6 bases and J dropped 13; count of bases not matched to a gene: 11. The CDR3 totals 14 residues. CDR1 and CDR2 from the germline V gene are MDHEN and SYDVKM. The CDR3 nucleotides are TGTGCCAGCAGAAACTCCGGGACAGGTGCCCCCCTCCACTTT. The encoded protein is CASRNSGTGAPLHF.

The chain uses TRBV30 and TRBJ2-1; possible D gene TRBD2, 6 bases. Looked up from germline, CDR1 is GTSNPN and CDR2 is SVGIG (reference sequence). The V and J ends lost 3 bases and 8 bases respectively, with 11 bases between them. The CDR3 has 12 amino acids. CDR3 DNA sequence: TGTGCCTGGAGAGGTGGGGGGTATGAGCAGTTCTTC. The encoded protein is CAWRGGGYEQFF.

J is TRBJ2-3 and V is TRBV5-4, with TRBD2 matching over 7 bases. CDR1 is SGHNT, CDR2 YYREEE, per germline (reference sequence). CDR3 length: 15 residues. V lost 1 base to trimming and J lost 0 bases; unmatched junction nucleotides: 2. The CDR3 coding sequence is TGTGCCAGCAGCTTGAGCGGGGCTAGCACAGATACGCAGTATTTT. It translates to CASSLSGASTDTQYF.

This chain joins TRBV7-8 and TRBJ1-4; D is possibly TRBD1 (5 bases). Trimming took off 1 base at V and 8 bases at J, with 17 bases between the two ends. CDR3 length: 16 amino acids. CDR1 is SGHVS, CDR2 FQNEAQ, per germline. As DNA, the CDR3 is TGTGCCAGCAGCTTAGTAGGGTCAGGGCGGAACGAAAAACTGTTTTTT. Its translation: CASSLVGSGRNEKLFF.

The chain couples TRBV30 to TRBJ1-5; no definite D call. From germline, CDR1 is GTSNPN and CDR2 SVGIG (reference sequence). Trimming removed 2 bases from V and 9 bases from J, with 8 bases in between. The CDR3 is 11 amino acids. In DNA form, the CDR3 reads TGTGCCTGGAGTCGCGGTGGGCCCCAGCATTTT. It translates to CAWSRGGPQHF. The variable domain in full, completed from reference TRBV30 and TRBJ1-5, reads SQTIHQWPATLVQPVGSPLSLECTVEGTSNPNLYWYRQAAGRGLQLLFYSVGIGQISSEVPQNLSASRPQDRQFILSSKKLLLSDSGFYLCAWSRGGPQHFGDGTRLSIL.

The chain has TRBV30 and TRBJ1-5, with TRBD1 matching over 7 bases. The CDR3 totals 13 residues. The V gene end was trimmed by 3 bases and the J gene end by 1 base; junction bases not matched to a gene: 0. CDR1 is GTSNPN, CDR2 SVGIG, per germline (reference sequence). CDR3 amino acids: CAWRDRSNQPQHF. DNA for the CDR3: TGTGCCTGGAGGGACAGGAGCAATCAGCCCCAGCATTTT.

The chain joins TRBV6-1 to TRBJ2-6; the D is unclear. V was shortened by 0 bases and J by 1 base, with 7 bases between the two germline ends. The germline V gene has CDR1 MNHNS and CDR2 SASEGT. The CDR3 contains 16 residues. This CDR3 reads CASSEAPGSGANVLTF. The CDR3 nucleotides read TGTGCCAGCAGTGAAGCCCCCGGGTCTGGGGCCAACGTCCTGACTTTC.

This chain connects TRBV5-1 to TRBJ1-2, with 9 bases lining up with TRBD1. Trimming took 1 base from V and 4 from J; bases not matched to a gene: 5. The CDR3 has 15 residues. Looked up from germline, CDR1 is SGHRS and CDR2 is YFSETQ. The CDR3 spells CASSLTRQGGYGYTF. The CDR3 nucleotides read TGCGCCAGCAGCTTGACTCGACAGGGGGGCTATGGCTACACCTTC.

The chain joins TRBV7-8 to TRBJ2-5; TRBD1 agrees at 9 bases. J lost 5 bases, V lost 1 base, and 5 bases had no gene match. CDR1 and CDR2 (germline): SGHVS, FQNEAQ. The length of the CDR3 is 15 residues. The CDR3 DNA reads as TGTGCCAGCAGCTTAGAACAGGGGGCAAGGGAGACCCAGTACTTC. It translates to CASSLEQGARETQYF.

This rearrangement joins TRBV13 to TRBJ1-3, with D perhaps TRBD1 (5 bases). Looked up from germline, CDR1 is PRHDT and CDR2 is FYEKMQ (reference sequence). The CDR3 consists of 16 residues. V dropped 2 bases and J dropped 0 bases, with 11 bases sitting between them. This CDR3 reads CASSLLRVNSGNTIYF. As DNA, the CDR3 is TGTGCCAGCAGCTTACTCAGGGTGAACTCTGGAAACACCATATATTTT.

J is TRBJ2-1 and V is TRBV9; 9 nucleotides agree with TRBD2. Germline V gene sequence: CDR1 SGDLS, CDR2 YYNGEE. Trimming took 4 bases from V and 9 from J; bases not matched to a gene: 14. This CDR3 contains 16 residues. CDR3 nucleotide sequence: TGTGCCAGCAGCCTTCGGACTAGCGCAAAGTCCAGTGAGCAGTTCTTC. It translates to CASSLRTSAKSSEQFF.